A selection of T cell receptor beta chains follows, all from one sample in a study of cytomegalovirus exposure and HLA in healthy donors. The protocol was immunoSEQ multiplex PCR, while the TCRdb copy is restricted to in-frame clones and leaves out a portion. Of under 200,000 clones listed, roughly four fifths are singletons. Material: PBMCs. These receptors were collected from a man aged 25-45 years in good health and CMV-seronegative. Each CDR3 is given with its conserved first and last residue. D genes are given only for firm matches. Size is omitted from some rows. Given values are once, few, many or a class for expanded clones.

len	v_gene	j_gene	d_gene	abundance	CDR3aa	CDR3nt
18	TRBV2	TRBJ2-2	TRBD2	.	CASSLKGLADTTTGELFF	TGTGCCAGCAGTCTAAAGGGACTAGCAGATACTACTACCGGGGAGCTGTTTTTT
14	TRBV10-2	TRBJ1-4	TRBD1	.	CASSRDSINEKLFF	TGCGCCAGCAGCCGGGACAGCATAAATGAAAAACTGTTTTTT
17	TRBV7-2	TRBJ2-3	TRBD2	.	CASSFSKREPSTDTQYF	TGTGCCAGCAGCTTTAGTAAGCGGGAGCCGAGCACAGATACGCAGTATTTT
16	TRBV9	TRBJ1-2	.	.	CASSLVGGPANYGYTF	TGTGCCAGCAGCCTCGTGGGGGGGCCCGCTAACTATGGCTACACCTTC
18	TRBV19	TRBJ1-1	.	few	CASSIPRVPWGGNTEAFF	TGTGCCAGTAGTATCCCGCGCGTACCTTGGGGAGGGAACACTGAAGCTTTCTTT
13	TRBV7-7	TRBJ2-7	.	.	CASSPVWQGEQYF	TGTGCTAGCAGCCCCGTTTGGCAGGGCGAGCAGTACTTC
15	TRBV7-9	TRBJ1-2	.	.	CASSLGENRGSGYTF	TGTGCCAGCAGCTTAGGCGAGAACCGAGGGTCCGGCTACACCTTC
12	TRBV5-1	TRBJ2-5	.	.	CASSLVSETQYF	TGCGCCAGCAGCCTGGTTTCGGAGACCCAGTACTTC
16	TRBV6-1	TRBJ2-1	TRBD2	few	CASSEAITSGNNEQFF	TGTGCCAGCAGTGAAGCGATTACTAGCGGGAACAATGAGCAGTTCTTC
13	TRBV4-1	TRBJ2-7	TRBD1	few	CASSQGDRGEQYF	TGCGCCAGCAGCCAAGGGGACAGGGGCGAGCAGTACTTC
16	TRBV7-9	TRBJ1-4	TRBD1	.	CASSLGVAGGREKLFF	TGTGCCAGCAGCTTAGGGGTAGCAGGGGGCAGAGAAAAACTGTTTTTT
16	TRBV2	TRBJ1-6	.	.	CASSEWPSSYNSPLHF	TGTGCCAGCAGTGAGTGGCCTAGCTCCTATAATTCACCCCTCCACTTT
14	TRBV6-5	TRBJ2-7	.	.	CASSYAGFSYEQYF	TGTGCCAGCAGTTACGCAGGGTTCTCCTACGAGCAGTACTTC
17	TRBV9	TRBJ2-1	TRBD2	.	CASSPQPGLAGVGEQFF	TGTGCCAGCAGCCCCCAACCCGGACTAGCGGGAGTTGGAGAGCAGTTCTTC
18	TRBV18	TRBJ2-2	TRBD2	.	CASRPGLAGSINTGELFF	TGTGCCAGCAGACCGGGACTAGCGGGCTCCATAAACACCGGGGAGCTGTTTTTT